The 25 T cell receptor beta chains below come from one sample, sequenced in a study of blood T cell repertoires in COVID-19. Produced via immunoSEQ multiplex PCR; TCRdb's table is partial and in-frame only. This table has over 130,000 clones, just under 90% appearing once. Sequencing used peripheral blood. Source of these receptors: a woman over 75 with acute or convalescent COVID-19.

V and J are TRBV27 and TRBJ1-1; D is unclear. This CDR3 is built from 12 residues. CDR1 and CDR2 (germline): MNHEY, SMNVEV (reference sequence). Trimming stripped 6 bases from V and 6 bases from J, with 11 bases between. This CDR3 reads CASRNRGSEAFF. The CDR3 coding sequence is TGTGCCAGCAGAAACCGAGGGTCTGAAGCTTTCTTT.

On this clone: Other DNA sequences in this sample translate to the same CDR3. The chain combines TRBV5-1 with TRBJ1-4; the D gene is possibly TRBD1 (5 bases). With 4 bases removed from V and 5 bases from J, the gap between germline ends came to 12 bases. The germline V gene encodes CDR1 SGHRS and CDR2 YFSETQ. This CDR3 spans 14 amino acids. Written as DNA, the CDR3 is TGCGCCAGCAGCCTCACAGGATCAAATGAAAAACTGTTTTTT. This translates into CASSLTGSNEKLFF.

The chain recombines TRBV3-1 (or the pseudogene TRBV3-2) with TRBJ2-2; D gene unclear. Trimming shortened V by 6 bases and J by 4 bases, and 12 bases separated the two germline ends. The germline V gene encodes CDR1 LGHDT and CDR2 YNNKEL (reference sequence). The CDR3 is made up of 14 amino acids. The CDR3 is CASRPLGGTGELFF. The CDR3 DNA is TGTGCCAGCAGGCCTCTAGGCGGCACCGGGGAGCTGTTTTTT.

This sequence joins TRBV2 and TRBJ1-4; D is ambiguous. The germline gives CDR1 SNHLY, CDR2 FYNNEI. V was clipped by 4 bases and J by 4 bases, with 10 bases between them. The CDR3 loop spans 14 amino acids. The CDR3 DNA follows: TGTGCCAGCAGTGTTGGAGGGTATAATGAAAAACTGTTTTTT. Protein sequence: CASSVGGYNEKLFF.

The CDR3 DNA reads as TGTGCTAGTGGTTTGGGACTAGCTATCGACAATGAGCAGTTCTTC. This encodes CASGLGLAIDNEQFF. The chain has TRBV12-5 and TRBJ2-1; 7 bases line up with TRBD2. V lost 1 base and J lost 5; bases outside the gene matches: 5. The CDR3 contains 15 residues. CDR1 is LGHNT, CDR2 FRNRAP, per germline.

J is TRBJ1-1 and V is TRBV29-1; D unclear. The CDR3 totals 13 residues. Germline V lookup: CDR1 SQVTM, CDR2 ANQGSEA. V dropped 4 bases and J dropped 0 bases, with 9 bases sitting between them. CDR3 sequence reads: CSVGEIVNTEAFF. The CDR3 coding sequence is TGCAGCGTTGGGGAGATTGTGAACACTGAAGCTTTCTTT.

This rearrangement joins TRBV5-4 to TRBJ2-1; possible D gene TRBD2, 6 bases. The CDR3 covers 16 residues. From germline, CDR1 is SGHNT and CDR2 YYREEE (reference sequence). Trimming pared 4 bases from V and 5 bases from J, leaving 19 bases between. The CDR3 loop is CASSPRWAGTDNEQFF. The CDR3 bases are TGTGCCAGCAGCCCCCGATGGGCGGGGACGGACAATGAGCAGTTCTTC.

V is TRBV2 and J is TRBJ1-2; D ambiguous. Deletions cut 8 bases from V and 5 bases from J, with 12 bases between. The length of the CDR3 is 12 residues. Germline lookup yields CDR1 SNHLY and CDR2 FYNNEI. CDR3: CASRGGEYGYTF. The CDR3 DNA reads as TGTGCCAGCCGCGGCGGGGAGTATGGCTACACCTTC.

The V and J genes are TRBV3-1 (or the pseudogene TRBV3-2) and TRBJ1-2, with a weak D call TRBD1 (5 bases). Germline V lookup: CDR1 LGHDT, CDR2 YNNKEL (reference sequence). The CDR3 has 16 residues. V was shortened by 4 bases and J by 4 bases, with 19 bases between the two germline ends. CDR3 residues: CASSPQEKQGFYGYTF. CDR3 coding DNA: TGTGCCAGCAGCCCTCAAGAGAAGCAGGGATTCTATGGCTACACCTTC.

This chain uses TRBV30 with TRBJ1-1; no reliable D call. The V gene lost 4 bases and the J gene lost 0 bases, with 15 bases spanning the gap. Germline-derived CDR1 and CDR2 are GTSNPN and SVGIG (reference sequence). CDR3 size: 15 residues. The CDR3 protein is CAWISRVALNTEAFF. The CDR3 nucleotides read TGTGCCTGGATTTCCCGGGTAGCTTTGAACACTGAAGCTTTCTTT.

This chain connects TRBV19 to TRBJ1-5, with a tentative D call TRBD1 (5 bases). The CDR3 totals 15 residues. Germline V CDR1 and CDR2: LNHDA, SQIVND (reference sequence). The V end was cut by 5 bases, the J end by 1 base, with 12 bases between. The CDR3 reads CASSSQGGSNQPQHF. The CDR3, as DNA: TGTGCCAGTAGTTCCCAGGGCGGAAGCAATCAGCCCCAGCATTTT.

The chain uses TRBV18 and TRBJ1-6; D is undetermined. V was cut by 2 bases and J by 8 bases, with 10 bases left in between. The CDR3 totals 14 residues. Germline V gives CDR1 KGHSH, CDR2 LQKENI. Written as DNA, the CDR3 is TGTGCCAGCTCACCAGGGCCCGGGGATTCACCCCTCCACTTT. Encoded protein: CASSPGPGDSPLHF.

V and J are TRBV6-5 and TRBJ1-1; tentatively, D is TRBD1 (5 bases). The length of the CDR3 is 15 residues. Germline CDR1 reads MNHEY; CDR2 reads SVGAGI. Trimming removed 0 bases at V and 1 base at J, with 9 bases between. Here the CDR3 reads CASSYSRQGNTEAFF. In DNA form, the CDR3 reads TGTGCCAGCAGTTACTCTCGGCAGGGGAACACTGAAGCTTTCTTT.

The J gene is TRBJ2-5, the V gene TRBV6-2 or TRBV6-3; the match to TRBD1 covers 7 bases. With 6 bases clipped from V and 1 base from J, the junction kept 2 bases outside the gene matches. The CDR3 loop spans 13 amino acids. CDR1 and CDR2 from the germline V gene are MNHEY and SVGEGT. In nucleotides, the CDR3 is TGTGCCAGCAGCGACAGGGTCCAAGAGACCCAGTACTTC. This gives the protein CASSDRVQETQYF.

The rearrangement uses TRBV5-1 and TRBJ1-2; 8 nucleotides line up with TRBD1. Germline assignment: CDR1 SGHRS and CDR2 YFSETQ. V shed 3 bases and J 4 bases; nucleotides not matched to a gene: 8. The CDR3 is made up of 15 amino acids. The CDR3 sequence: CASSWGQVGGYGYTF. Here the CDR3 DNA reads TGCGCCAGCAGCTGGGGACAGGTTGGGGGCTATGGCTACACCTTC.

The genes are TRBV5-4 and TRBJ1-2; 7 nucleotides align to TRBD1. The CDR3 consists of 16 residues. V shed 4 bases, J shed 3 bases, and the junction held 12 bases outside the gene matches. The germline V gene encodes CDR1 SGHNT and CDR2 YYREEE (reference sequence). The chain's CDR3 is CASSLPGRQGYYGYTF. The CDR3 bases are TGTGCCAGCAGCCTGCCCGGCCGACAGGGCTACTATGGCTACACCTTC.

The CDR3 nucleotides read TGTGCCTGGAGCGGGTCGACAGGGACTTACAATCAGCCCCAGCATTTT. Its translation is CAWSGSTGTYNQPQHF. J is TRBJ1-5 and V is TRBV30, with TRBD1 matching over 7 bases. CDR1 is GTSNPN and CDR2 is SVGIG in the germline V gene (reference sequence). The CDR3 is made up of 16 amino acids. Trimming took 3 bases from V and 3 from J; bases not matched to a gene: 11.

The gene calls are TRBV7-6 and TRBJ2-7; 9 bases are shared with TRBD1. Trimming removed 1 base from V and 7 bases from J; junction bases left unmatched: 11. Germline CDR1 and CDR2: SGHVS and FNYEAQ. The CDR3 extends over 16 amino acids. The CDR3 DNA reads as TGTGCCAGCAGCTTAGTTCCCGGACAGGGGAGTGGAGAGCAGTACTTC. Translation: CASSLVPGQGSGEQYF. Together with reference TRBV7-6 and TRBJ2-7, the CDR3 gives the full variable domain: GAGVSQSPRYKVTKRGQDVALRCDPISGHVSLYWYRQALGQGPEFLTYFNYEAQQDKSGLPNDRFSAERPEGSISTLTIQRTEQRDSAMYRCASSLVPGQGSGEQYFGPGTRLTVT.

This chain uses TRBV7-2 with TRBJ1-2; D not resolved. Per germline, CDR1 SGHTA and CDR2 FQGNSA. CDR3 length: 13 amino acids. The V end lost 1 base, the J end lost 14 bases, and 17 bases lay between the germline ends. CDR3 sequence: CASSLVEGTPSTF. The CDR3 DNA reads TGTGCCAGCAGCTTAGTGGAGGGAACTCCTTCAACCTTC.

This clone occurred once. V usage is TRBV24-1 and J usage is TRBJ1-1, with D uncertain. Trimming stripped 6 bases from V and 0 bases from J, with 7 bases between. Germline CDR1 and CDR2: KGHDR and SFDVKD. The CDR3 is made up of 13 amino acids. CDR3 sequence reads: CATSNSMNTEAFF. CDR3 nucleotides: TGTGCCACCAGTAACAGTATGAACACTGAAGCTTTCTTT.

The chain recombines TRBV7-2 with TRBJ2-1; 8 bases align to TRBD2. Germline V gives CDR1 SGHTA, CDR2 FQGNSA. CDR3 length: 15 amino acids. The junction had 8 bases not matched to a gene; V was cut back by 5 bases and J by 5 bases. The CDR3 sequence: CASSRTAGVNNEQFF. CDR3 nucleotides: TGTGCCAGCAGCAGGACAGCGGGGGTCAACAATGAGCAGTTCTTC.

This clone came up a few times. This chain joins TRBV5-1 and TRBJ2-7; 10 bases line up with TRBD1. Germline assignment: CDR1 SGHRS and CDR2 YFSETQ. This CDR3 has 16 amino acids. V was clipped by 4 bases and J by 2 bases; unmatched bases: 9. Here the CDR3 reads CASSQGPGQGTYEQYF. CDR3 in DNA: TGCGCCAGCAGCCAAGGACCGGGACAGGGGACCTACGAGCAGTACTTC.

This chain joins TRBV5-1 and TRBJ1-6; D is ambiguous. CDR1 is SGHRS and CDR2 is YFSETQ in the germline V gene. Trimming left V 0 bases short and J 5 bases short, with 12 bases between. CDR3 length: 16 residues. The CDR3 loop reads CASSLVGAADNSPLHF. In DNA, the CDR3 is TGCGCCAGCAGCTTGGTAGGCGCTGCGGATAATTCACCCCTCCACTTT.

The chain combines TRBV5-1 with TRBJ1-3; D uncertain. This CDR3 contains 15 residues. Deletions cut 0 bases from V and 6 bases from J, with 13 bases between. Germline-derived CDR1 and CDR2 are SGHRS and YFSETQ. The CDR3 DNA is TGCGCCAGCAGCTTGGGAGGGTCTGTGGAAAACACCATATATTTT. Translating gives CASSLGGSVENTIYF.

The chain couples TRBV6-5 to TRBJ1-6; tentative D call: TRBD1 (6 bases). Trimming removed 0 bases from V and 8 bases from J, with 14 bases in between. The germline gives CDR1 MNHEY, CDR2 SVGAGI. The CDR3 runs to 16 residues. CDR3 protein: CASSYSSRGFDSPLHF. CDR3 in DNA: TGTGCCAGCAGTTACTCGTCCAGGGGATTCGATTCACCCCTCCACTTT.